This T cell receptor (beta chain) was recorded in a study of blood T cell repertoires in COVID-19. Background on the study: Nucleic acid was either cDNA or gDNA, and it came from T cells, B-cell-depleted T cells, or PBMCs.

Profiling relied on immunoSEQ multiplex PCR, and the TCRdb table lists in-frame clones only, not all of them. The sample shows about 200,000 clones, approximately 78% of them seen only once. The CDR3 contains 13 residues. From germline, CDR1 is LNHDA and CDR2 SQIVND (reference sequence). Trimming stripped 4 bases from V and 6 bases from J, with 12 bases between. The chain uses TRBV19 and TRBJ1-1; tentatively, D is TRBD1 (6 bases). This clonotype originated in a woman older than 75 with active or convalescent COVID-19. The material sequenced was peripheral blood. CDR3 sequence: CASSTGVSAEAFF. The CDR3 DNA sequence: TGTGCCAGTAGTACAGGGGTTAGCGCTGAAGCTTTCTTT.